These T cell receptor beta chains were read from a single sample in a study of blood T cell repertoires in COVID-19. Libraries were prepared by immunoSEQ multiplex PCR; TCRdb keeps only in-frame clonotypes and omits some of them. This sample has 490,000 or so clones, with less than 90% found just once. The sequencing input was PBMCs or T cells enriched from blood (not recorded which). The receptor set was obtained from a woman aged 55-69 years who had recovered from COVID-19. CDR3s include the opening cysteine and the closing phenylalanine or tryptophan. The order of the fields is D gene, clone size, V gene, J gene, CDR3 DNA, CDR3 protein. The D gene is left open where the match is weak. The size entry is marked missing in some rows and otherwise reads once, few, many or a size class.

d_call: TRBD1; clone_size: -; v_call: TRBV19; j_call: TRBJ1-3; cdr3_nt: TGTGCCAGTACCGTGACAGGGGGAAACACCATATATTTT; cdr3_aa: CASTVTGGNTIYF
d_call: -; clone_size: -; v_call: TRBV27; j_call: TRBJ1-5; cdr3_nt: TGTGCCAGCAGGGCCTTTACGACTATACCCAATCAGCCCCAGCATTTT; cdr3_aa: CASRAFTTIPNQPQHF
d_call: -; clone_size: -; v_call: TRBV27; j_call: TRBJ1-1; cdr3_nt: TGTGCCAGCAGGTTAACAGGAGGGAGGACTGAAGCTTTCTTT; cdr3_aa: CASRLTGGRTEAFF
d_call: TRBD2; clone_size: -; v_call: TRBV3-1/TRBV3-2; j_call: TRBJ2-4; cdr3_nt: TGTGCCAGCAGCCCCCGCCCTATAGCGGGGGTAAAAAACATTCAGTACTTC; cdr3_aa: CASSPRPIAGVKNIQYF
d_call: -; clone_size: -; v_call: TRBV5-4; j_call: TRBJ1-3; cdr3_nt: TGTGCCAGCAGCTCCGGGATCTCTGGAAACACCATATATTTT; cdr3_aa: CASSSGISGNTIYF
d_call: TRBD1; clone_size: once; v_call: TRBV19; j_call: TRBJ2-7; cdr3_nt: TGTGCCAGTAGCAGGGGGCTGATATACGAGCAGTACTTC; cdr3_aa: CASSRGLIYEQYF
d_call: -; clone_size: -; v_call: TRBV7-2; j_call: TRBJ1-6; cdr3_nt: TGTGCCAGCAGCTTAGACCGACAGGAGAATAATTCACCCCTCCACTTT; cdr3_aa: CASSLDRQENNSPLHF
d_call: -; clone_size: -; v_call: TRBV27; j_call: TRBJ2-3; cdr3_nt: TGTGCCAGCGGAGACGGAATCACAGATACGCAGTATTTT; cdr3_aa: CASGDGITDTQYF
d_call: TRBD1; clone_size: -; v_call: TRBV6-5; j_call: TRBJ2-7; cdr3_nt: TGTGCCAGCAGTTACTCTAGGGGGCCTTACGAGCAGTACTTC; cdr3_aa: CASSYSRGPYEQYF
d_call: -; clone_size: -; v_call: TRBV12-5; j_call: TRBJ2-5; cdr3_nt: TGTGCTAGTGGTTTGGACGACAGGTTCCGAGAGACCCAGTACTTC; cdr3_aa: CASGLDDRFRETQYF
d_call: -; clone_size: -; v_call: TRBV10-3; j_call: TRBJ2-2; cdr3_nt: TGTGCCATCGGGAGCTACACCGGGGAGCTGTTTTTT; cdr3_aa: CAIGSYTGELFF
d_call: -; clone_size: -; v_call: TRBV5-1; j_call: TRBJ1-4; cdr3_nt: TGCGCCAGCAGCTTAGGAGCCCAGGACCTCGTCATAGGGAGTGAAAAACTGTTTTTT; cdr3_aa: CASSLGAQDLVIGSEKLFF
d_call: TRBD1; clone_size: once; v_call: TRBV19; j_call: TRBJ2-3; cdr3_nt: TGTGCCAGTAGTATTCGACAGGGACCGTACAGCACAGATACGCAGTATTTT; cdr3_aa: CASSIRQGPYSTDTQYF
d_call: -; clone_size: -; v_call: TRBV9; j_call: TRBJ2-7; cdr3_nt: TGTGCCAGCAGCGTAGTGGACAGCGACTACGAGCAGTACTTC; cdr3_aa: CASSVVDSDYEQYF
d_call: TRBD2; clone_size: -; v_call: TRBV30; j_call: TRBJ2-2; cdr3_nt: TGTGCCTGGAATGGCGGGGGGGCCCCCGGGGAGCTGTTTTTT; cdr3_aa: CAWNGGGAPGELFF
d_call: TRBD1; clone_size: -; v_call: TRBV15; j_call: TRBJ1-5; cdr3_nt: TGTGCCACCAGCAGGGGGACAGGGCTCGGGGACAATCAGCCCCAGCATTTT; cdr3_aa: CATSRGTGLGDNQPQHF
d_call: -; clone_size: once; v_call: TRBV12-5; j_call: TRBJ2-2; cdr3_nt: TGTGCTAGTGGTTTGGATTCATGGGACTGGGGCGAGAACACCGGGGAGCTGTTTTTT; cdr3_aa: CASGLDSWDWGENTGELFF
d_call: -; clone_size: -; v_call: TRBV6-5; j_call: TRBJ1-2; cdr3_nt: TGTGCCAGCAGTCCCCGGAGGGACGGACAATATGGCTACACCTTC; cdr3_aa: CASSPRRDGQYGYTF
d_call: TRBD1; clone_size: -; v_call: TRBV9; j_call: TRBJ1-6; cdr3_nt: TGTGCCAGCAGCGCATCGACAGGGGATTTTTATTCACCCCTCCACTTT; cdr3_aa: CASSASTGDFYSPLHF
d_call: TRBD1; clone_size: -; v_call: TRBV11-3; j_call: TRBJ1-4; cdr3_nt: TGTGCCAGCAGCCTGAATAAGGGGGCGGGTGAAAAACTGTTTTTT; cdr3_aa: CASSLNKGAGEKLFF